The following is a T cell receptor beta chain sequence with its context. These data are taken from a study of blood T cell repertoires in COVID-19. Study as a whole: In each case, the material was cDNA or gDNA derived from T cells, B-cell-depleted T cells, or PBMCs.

Repertoires were generated with immunoSEQ multiplex PCR, while TCRdb's copy carries only in-frame clones and drops some. The sample includes roughly 240,000 clones, 84% of them seen just once. The CDR3 covers 14 residues. Germline CDR1 SGHAT, CDR2 FQNNGV. J gave up 5 bases and V 8 bases, and 7 bases lay outside the gene matches. The specimen sequenced was peripheral blood. The chain joins TRBV11-2 to TRBJ2-7; 12 bases agree with TRBD2. This TCR was recovered from a man aged 35 to 55 who had recovered from COVID-19. The CDR3 nucleotides are TGTGCCAGCTTGAGGACTAGCGGGACGGACGAGCAGTACTTC. Amino acids: CASLRTSGTDEQYF.